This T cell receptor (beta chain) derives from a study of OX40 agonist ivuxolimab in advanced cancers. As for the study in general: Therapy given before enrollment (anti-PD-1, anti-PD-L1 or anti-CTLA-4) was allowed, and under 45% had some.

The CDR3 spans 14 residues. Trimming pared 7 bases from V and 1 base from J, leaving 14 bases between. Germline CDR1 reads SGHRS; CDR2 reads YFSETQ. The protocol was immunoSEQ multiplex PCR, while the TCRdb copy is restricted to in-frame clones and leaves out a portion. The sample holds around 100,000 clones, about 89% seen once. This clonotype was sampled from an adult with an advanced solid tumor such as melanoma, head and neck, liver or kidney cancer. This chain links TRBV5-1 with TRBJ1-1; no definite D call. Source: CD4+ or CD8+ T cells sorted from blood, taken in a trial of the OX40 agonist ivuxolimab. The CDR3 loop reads CASQTEGWNTEAFF. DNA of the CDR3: TGCGCCAGCCAGACGGAAGGATGGAACACTGAAGCTTTCTTT. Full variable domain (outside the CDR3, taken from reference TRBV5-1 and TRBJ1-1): KAGVTQTPRYLIKTRGQQVTLSCSPISGHRSVSWYQQTPGQGLQFLFEYFSETQRNKGNFPGRFSGRQFSNSRSEMNVSTLELGDSALYLCASQTEGWNTEAFFGQGTRLTVV.